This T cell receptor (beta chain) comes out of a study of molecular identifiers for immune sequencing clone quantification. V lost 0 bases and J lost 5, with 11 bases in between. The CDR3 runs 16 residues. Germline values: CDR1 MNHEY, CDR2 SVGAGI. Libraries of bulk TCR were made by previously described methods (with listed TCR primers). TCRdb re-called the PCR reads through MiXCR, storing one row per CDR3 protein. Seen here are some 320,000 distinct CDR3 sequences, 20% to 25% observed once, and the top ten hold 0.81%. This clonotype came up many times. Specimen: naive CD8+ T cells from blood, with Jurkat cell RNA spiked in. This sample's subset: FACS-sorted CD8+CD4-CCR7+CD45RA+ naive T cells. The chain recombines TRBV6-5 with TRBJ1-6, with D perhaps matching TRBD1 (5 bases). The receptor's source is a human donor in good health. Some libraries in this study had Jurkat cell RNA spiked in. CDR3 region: CASSYSEGKDNSPLHF. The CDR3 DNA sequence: TGTGCCAGCAGTTACTCGGAGGGGAAAGATAATTCACCCCTCCACTTT.